A selection of T cell receptor beta chains follows, all from one sample in a study of shared clonotypes between healthy human individuals. Profiled with immunoSEQ multiplex PCR; TCRdb holds only in-frame clones, not every one. The table has 2 million to 2.5 million clones, roughly 93% seen once. The sample comprised naive CD4+ T cells from PBMCs. The receptors shown here come from a man between 18 and 29 years old in good health. Some clones in this sample may be carry-over from other donors' samples. Both conserved end residues are part of each CDR3. Each record gives: CDR3 protein, CDR3 DNA, CDR3 length, clone size, J gene, V gene, D gene. A D gene is named only where the DNA matches it firmly. Clone size, where shown, is once, few, many, or a class for clones that have expanded.

CDR3aa: CASRGVHPYEQYF
CDR3nt: TGTGCCAGCCGGGGCGTTCATCCTTACGAGCAGTACTTC
len: 13
abundance: -
j_gene: TRBJ2-7
v_gene: TRBV6-1
d_gene: -

CDR3aa: CASSHPGVNEQFF
CDR3nt: TGTGCCAGCAGCCATCCCGGGGTCAATGAGCAGTTCTTC
len: 13
abundance: -
j_gene: TRBJ2-1
v_gene: TRBV5-4
d_gene: -

CDR3aa: CASSSPWVADTQYF
CDR3nt: TGTGCCAGCAGCTCCCCGTGGGTAGCAGATACGCAGTATTTT
len: 14
abundance: -
j_gene: TRBJ2-3
v_gene: TRBV7-9
d_gene: -

CDR3aa: CASSVGVSGRVDEQFF
CDR3nt: TGTGCCAGCAGCGTAGGTGTTAGCGGGCGTGTCGATGAGCAGTTCTTC
len: 16
abundance: -
j_gene: TRBJ2-1
v_gene: TRBV9
d_gene: TRBD2

CDR3aa: CASSPKLTTNNEQFF
CDR3nt: TGTGCCAGCAGCCCTAAACTGACCACCAACAATGAGCAGTTCTTC
len: 15
abundance: once
j_gene: TRBJ2-1
v_gene: TRBV28
d_gene: -

CDR3aa: CASSFTGIHEQYF
CDR3nt: TGCGCCAGCAGCTTCACAGGGATTCACGAGCAGTACTTC
len: 13
abundance: -
j_gene: TRBJ2-7
v_gene: TRBV5-1
d_gene: -

CDR3aa: CASRDINQPQHF
CDR3nt: TGTGCCAGCAGGGATATTAATCAGCCCCAGCATTTT
len: 12
abundance: -
j_gene: TRBJ1-5
v_gene: TRBV28
d_gene: -

CDR3aa: CASGLVSTGGFYEQYF
CDR3nt: TGTGCTAGTGGTTTGGTAAGTACGGGCGGGTTCTACGAGCAGTACTTC
len: 16
abundance: -
j_gene: TRBJ2-7
v_gene: TRBV12-5
d_gene: -

CDR3aa: CASSSTASWNTGELFF
CDR3nt: TGCGCCAGCAGCTCAACAGCCTCCTGGAACACCGGGGAGCTGTTTTTT
len: 16
abundance: -
j_gene: TRBJ2-2
v_gene: TRBV5-1
d_gene: -

CDR3aa: CASSWGGADSGNTIYF
CDR3nt: TGTGCCAGCAGCTGGGGAGGAGCGGACTCTGGAAACACCATATATTTT
len: 16
abundance: -
j_gene: TRBJ1-3
v_gene: TRBV5-4
d_gene: -

CDR3aa: CASSWGPSTDTQYF
CDR3nt: TGTGCCAGCAGCTGGGGGCCTAGCACAGATACGCAGTATTTT
len: 14
abundance: -
j_gene: TRBJ2-3
v_gene: TRBV7-9
d_gene: -

CDR3aa: CAISEPPGGRTEAFF
CDR3nt: TGTGCCATCAGTGAGCCGCCCGGGGGAAGGACTGAAGCTTTCTTT
len: 15
abundance: once
j_gene: TRBJ1-1
v_gene: TRBV10-3
d_gene: -

CDR3aa: CASRGLGDEQYF
CDR3nt: TGTGCCAGCAGGGGCCTAGGAGACGAGCAGTACTTC
len: 12
abundance: -
j_gene: TRBJ2-7
v_gene: TRBV25-1
d_gene: -

CDR3aa: CASRFTGLVGNTIYF
CDR3nt: TGTGCCAGCCGATTCACAGGGTTGGTTGGAAACACCATATATTTT
len: 15
abundance: -
j_gene: TRBJ1-3
v_gene: TRBV6-6
d_gene: -

CDR3aa: CASSLSPVSSYEQYF
CDR3nt: TGTGCCAGCAGCTTGTCCCCGGTCAGCTCCTACGAGCAGTACTTC
len: 15
abundance: -
j_gene: TRBJ2-7
v_gene: TRBV5-8
d_gene: -

CDR3aa: CAISGRLTAGYTF
CDR3nt: TGTGCCATCAGTGGCCGATTAACGGCCGGCTACACCTTC
len: 13
abundance: -
j_gene: TRBJ1-2
v_gene: TRBV10-3
d_gene: -

CDR3aa: CASMNYEQYF
CDR3nt: TGTGCCAGTATGAACTACGAGCAGTACTTC
len: 10
abundance: -
j_gene: TRBJ2-7
v_gene: TRBV6-1
d_gene: -

CDR3aa: CASSLLRGVQPQHF
CDR3nt: TGTGCCAGCAGTTTACTCAGGGGGGTACAGCCCCAGCATTTT
len: 14
abundance: -
j_gene: TRBJ1-5
v_gene: TRBV28
d_gene: TRBD1

CDR3aa: CASSWGGDTEAFF
CDR3nt: TGTGCCAGCAGTTGGGGGGGGGACACTGAAGCTTTCTTT
len: 13
abundance: -
j_gene: TRBJ1-1
v_gene: TRBV6-5
d_gene: -

CDR3aa: CASSLNAGGPADTQYF
CDR3nt: TGTGCCAGCAGCTTAAATGCGGGAGGGCCAGCAGATACGCAGTATTTT
len: 16
abundance: -
j_gene: TRBJ2-3
v_gene: TRBV11-2
d_gene: TRBD2

CDR3aa: CASSSSLGRDREQYF
CDR3nt: TGTGCCAGCTCCTCATCTCTCGGGCGGGACAGGGAGCAGTACTTC
len: 15
abundance: -
j_gene: TRBJ2-7
v_gene: TRBV18
d_gene: TRBD1

CDR3aa: CATSILRLAGGGTGELFF
CDR3nt: TGTGCCACCAGCATCCTAAGACTAGCGGGAGGGGGCACCGGGGAGCTGTTTTTT
len: 18
abundance: -
j_gene: TRBJ2-2
v_gene: TRBV15
d_gene: TRBD2

CDR3aa: CAISADSYTIYF
CDR3nt: TGTGCCATCAGCGCGGACAGTTACACCATATATTTT
len: 12
abundance: few
j_gene: TRBJ1-3
v_gene: TRBV10-3
d_gene: -

CDR3aa: CSVEPGREMTDTQYF
CDR3nt: TGCAGCGTTGAACCGGGGCGGGAGATGACAGATACGCAGTATTTT
len: 15
abundance: -
j_gene: TRBJ2-3
v_gene: TRBV29-1
d_gene: TRBD2

CDR3aa: CASSPLEHANTEAFF
CDR3nt: TGTGCCAGCTCACCTCTCGAACACGCGAACACTGAAGCTTTCTTT
len: 15
abundance: once
j_gene: TRBJ1-1
v_gene: TRBV18
d_gene: -

CDR3aa: CASVRGDRGLVGYTF
CDR3nt: TGTGCCAGCGTGAGGGGTGACAGGGGGCTTGTAGGCTACACCTTC
len: 15
abundance: -
j_gene: TRBJ1-2
v_gene: TRBV28
d_gene: TRBD1

CDR3aa: CASSLGPHGEGQAFF
CDR3nt: TGCGCCAGCAGCTTGGGGCCCCACGGGGAGGGTCAGGCTTTCTTT
len: 15
abundance: -
j_gene: TRBJ1-1
v_gene: TRBV5-1
d_gene: -

CDR3aa: CASSPRTSGRAGRETQYF
CDR3nt: TGTGCCAGCAGTCCCAGGACTAGCGGGAGGGCCGGGCGTGAGACCCAGTACTTC
len: 18
abundance: -
j_gene: TRBJ2-5
v_gene: TRBV28
d_gene: TRBD2

CDR3aa: CASRDQGGSWNQPQHF
CDR3nt: TGTGCCAGCAGGGATCAGGGGGGATCGTGGAATCAGCCCCAGCATTTT
len: 16
abundance: -
j_gene: TRBJ1-5
v_gene: TRBV27
d_gene: TRBD1

CDR3aa: CASSSPQETQYF
CDR3nt: TGTGCCAGTTCGTCCCCTCAGGAGACCCAGTACTTC
len: 12
abundance: -
j_gene: TRBJ2-5
v_gene: TRBV28
d_gene: -

CDR3aa: CASSPPGTSDYNEQFF
CDR3nt: TGTGCCAGCTCACCACCCGGGACTAGCGACTACAATGAGCAGTTCTTC
len: 16
abundance: -
j_gene: TRBJ2-1
v_gene: TRBV18
d_gene: TRBD2

CDR3aa: CASGRGRQETQYF
CDR3nt: TGTGCCAGCGGACGGGGGCGGCAAGAGACCCAGTACTTC
len: 13
abundance: -
j_gene: TRBJ2-5
v_gene: TRBV7-7
d_gene: -

CDR3aa: CASSYRKGGHSSYEQYF
CDR3nt: TGTGCCAGCAGTTACCGCAAGGGGGGACATTCGTCCTACGAGCAGTACTTC
len: 17
abundance: -
j_gene: TRBJ2-7
v_gene: TRBV27
d_gene: -

CDR3aa: CASSQRNAHEQYF
CDR3nt: TGTGCCAGCAGCCAAAGGAATGCGCACGAGCAGTACTTC
len: 13
abundance: -
j_gene: TRBJ2-7
v_gene: TRBV14
d_gene: -

CDR3aa: CASSLVPSSYNSPLHF
CDR3nt: TGTGCCAGCAGCTTGGTCCCGAGCTCCTATAATTCACCCCTCCACTTT
len: 16
abundance: -
j_gene: TRBJ1-6
v_gene: TRBV5-4
d_gene: -